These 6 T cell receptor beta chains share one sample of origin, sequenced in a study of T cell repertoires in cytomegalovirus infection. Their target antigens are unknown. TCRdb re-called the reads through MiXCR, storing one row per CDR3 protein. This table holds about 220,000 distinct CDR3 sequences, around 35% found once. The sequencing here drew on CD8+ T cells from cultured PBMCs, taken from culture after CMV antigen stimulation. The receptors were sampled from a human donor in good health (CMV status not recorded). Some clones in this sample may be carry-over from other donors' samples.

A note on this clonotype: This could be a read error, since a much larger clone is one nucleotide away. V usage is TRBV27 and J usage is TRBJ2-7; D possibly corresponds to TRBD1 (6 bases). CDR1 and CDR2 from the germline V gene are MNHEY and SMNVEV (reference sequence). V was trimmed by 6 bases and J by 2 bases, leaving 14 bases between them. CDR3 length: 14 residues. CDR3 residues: CASRPGASAYEQYF. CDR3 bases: TGTGCCAGCAGGCCAGGGGCTTCGGCCTACGAGCAGTACTTC.

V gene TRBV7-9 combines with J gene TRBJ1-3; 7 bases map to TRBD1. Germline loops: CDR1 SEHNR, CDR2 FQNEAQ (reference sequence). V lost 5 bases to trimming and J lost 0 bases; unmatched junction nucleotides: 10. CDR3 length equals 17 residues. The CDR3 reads CASSVPQGLLSGNTIYF. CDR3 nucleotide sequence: TGTGCCAGCAGCGTTCCACAGGGGCTACTCTCTGGAAACACCATATATTTT.

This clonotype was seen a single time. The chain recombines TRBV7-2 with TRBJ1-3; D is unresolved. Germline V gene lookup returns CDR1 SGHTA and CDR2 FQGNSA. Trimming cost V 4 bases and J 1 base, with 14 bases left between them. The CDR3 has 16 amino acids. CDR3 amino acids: CASSSHMGRSGNTIYF. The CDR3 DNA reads TGTGCCAGCAGCTCTCACATGGGGAGGTCTGGAAACACCATATATTTT.

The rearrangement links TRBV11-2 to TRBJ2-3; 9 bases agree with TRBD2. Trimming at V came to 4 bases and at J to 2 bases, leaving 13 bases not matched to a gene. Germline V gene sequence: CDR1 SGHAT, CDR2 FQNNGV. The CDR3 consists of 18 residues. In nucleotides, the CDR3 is TGTGCCAGCAGCTCGTACCCCCTGGCGGGGGGGCACACAGATACGCAGTATTTT. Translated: CASSSYPLAGGHTDTQYF. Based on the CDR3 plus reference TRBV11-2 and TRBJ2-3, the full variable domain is EAGVAQSPRYKIIEKRQSVAFWCNPISGHATLYWYQQILGQGPKLLIQFQNNGVVDDSQLPKDRFSAERLKGVDSTLKIQPAKLEDSAVYLCASSSYPLAGGHTDTQYFGPGTRLTVL.

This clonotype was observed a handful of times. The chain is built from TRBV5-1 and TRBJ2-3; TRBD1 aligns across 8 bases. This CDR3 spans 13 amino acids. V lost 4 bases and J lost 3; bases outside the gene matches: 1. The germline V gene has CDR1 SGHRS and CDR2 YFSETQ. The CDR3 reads CASSRDRTDTQYF. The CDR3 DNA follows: TGCGCCAGCAGCCGGGACAGGACAGATACGCAGTATTTT.

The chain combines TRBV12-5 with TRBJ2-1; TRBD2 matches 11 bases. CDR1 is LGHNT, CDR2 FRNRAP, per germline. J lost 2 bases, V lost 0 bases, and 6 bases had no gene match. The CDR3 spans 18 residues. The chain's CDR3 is CASGLVPTSGGTYNEQFF. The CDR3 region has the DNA TGTGCTAGTGGTTTGGTACCCACTAGCGGGGGTACCTACAATGAGCAGTTCTTC.